This T cell receptor beta chain was sequenced for a study of metastatic and nonmetastatic thyroid tumors. The study's findings and limits: Within blood and tumor, benign nodules reportedly had significantly lower TCR beta diversity than malignant thyroid tumors did.

TCRdb ran MiXCR on the PCR reads. The table shows 19,000 or so clones, with approximately 29% occurring only once. Treatment of any kind had been given to no patient before thyroid surgery. This clone came up a few times. Its antigen is as yet unknown. This CDR3 has 15 amino acids. CDR1 LNHDA and CDR2 SQIVND come from the germline V gene (reference sequence). Trimming cost V 7 bases and J 6 bases, with 21 bases left between them. The chain joins TRBV19 to TRBJ1-1; TRBD1 is a possible D gene (6 bases). The sequenced sample was adjacent normal tissue. This sequence was found in a female donor with papillary thyroid cancer or a benign thyroid nodule (not recorded which). Some clones in this sample may be carry-over from other donors' samples. CDR3 residues: CASINEGGGRAEAFF. CDR3 bases: TGTGCCAGTATCAACGAAGGAGGGGGAAGGGCTGAAGCTTTCTTT.